Detailed here is one T cell receptor beta chain. RNA transcripts provided the source from which TCR beta CDR3 regions were amplified. Carried out on the TCR CDR3, a first-round RT-PCR used the HTBI primer set. TCRdb used MiXCR to reprocess the multiplex PCR reads, holding one entry per CDR3 protein. The table has approximately 870,000 distinct CDR3 sequences, 38% seen once. The data are from a study of T cells in Graves' hyperthyroidism and ophthalmopathy. The CDR3 is made up of 17 amino acids. V lost 6 bases, J lost 5 bases, and 14 bases stayed unmatched. The PBMCs were taken from approximately 9.7 ml of fresh peripheral blood.

The TCR sequence derives from a man aged 18 to 29 with Graves' hyperthyroidism. What was sequenced was blood. J is TRBJ1-5 and V is TRBV12-3 or TRBV12-4; 9 bases are shared with TRBD1. In DNA form, the CDR3 reads TGTGCCAGCAGGGGTTCCGAGGGGACAGGGTTGCATCAGCCCCAGCATTTT. Amino acid sequence: CASRGSEGTGLHQPQHF.